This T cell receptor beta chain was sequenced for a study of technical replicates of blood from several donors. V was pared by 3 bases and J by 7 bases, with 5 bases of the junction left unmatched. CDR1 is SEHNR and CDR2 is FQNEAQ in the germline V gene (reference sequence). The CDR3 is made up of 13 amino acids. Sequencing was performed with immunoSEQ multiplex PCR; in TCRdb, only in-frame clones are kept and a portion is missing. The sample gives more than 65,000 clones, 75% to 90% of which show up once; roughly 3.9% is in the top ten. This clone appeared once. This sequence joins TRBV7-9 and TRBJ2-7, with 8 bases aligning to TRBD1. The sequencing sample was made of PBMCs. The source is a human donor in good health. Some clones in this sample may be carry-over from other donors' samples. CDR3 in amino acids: CASSFDRGGEQYF. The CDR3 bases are TGTGCCAGCAGCTTTGACAGGGGAGGAGAGCAGTACTTC. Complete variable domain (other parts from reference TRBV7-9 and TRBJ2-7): DTGVSQNPRHKITKRGQNVTFRCDPISEHNRLYWYRQTLGQGPEFLTYFQNEAQLEKSRLLSDRFSAERPKGSFSTLEIQRTEQGDSAMYLCASSFDRGGEQYFGPGTRLTVT.